This T cell receptor beta chain was observed in a study of monozygotic twins with inflammatory bowel disease. On this clonotype: What it binds is unknown.

Study results and caveats: Patient repertoire variability may have increased through differing immunosuppressive treatments. IBD patients showed reduced TCRbeta diversity (inverse Simpson) versus healthy co-twins.

The template switching step added UMIs that contained a 6-nucleotide sample barcode. From its re-call of the 5' RACE reads, TCRdb lists each CDR3 protein once, without DNA. The repertoire table contains approximately 100,000 distinct CDR3 sequences. CDR3 length: 13 residues. This sequence originates from a human donor with ulcerative colitis or Crohn's disease, or a healthy co-twin of an affected twin (not recorded which). The chain couples TRBV12-3 or TRBV12-4 to TRBJ2-7; without DNA, the TCRdb call of TRBD2 cannot be checked. The specimen was blood. The CDR3 loop reads CASSGSRNYERYF.